This T cell receptor (beta chain) is from a study of blood T cell repertoires in COVID-19. Study in general: Acute-phase and convalescent COVID-19 samples originated in the United States, Italy and Spain. T cells, B-cell-depleted T cells, or PBMCs provided the cDNA or gDNA that served as material.

In the source study's methods: Cell counts per sample came from amplifying reference gene primers. The repertoire was sequenced with immunoSEQ multiplex PCR; TCRdb's copy has only in-frame clones and lacks some. For V, J and clone size, that table is used; D and trimming come from the DNA. The table shows 200,000 to 250,000 clones, with roughly 80% occurring only once. The source of this sequence is a woman aged 45-65 years with acute or convalescent COVID-19. Material: peripheral blood.

The chain's CDR3 is CASSRGRGEQYF. CDR3 coding DNA: TGTGCCAGCAGCCGCGGACGGGGCGAGCAGTACTTC. This chain connects TRBV3-1 (or the pseudogene TRBV3-2) to TRBJ2-7; maybe TRBD2 (5 bases). The germline CDR1 and CDR2 sequences are LGHDT and YNNKEL (reference sequence). V lost 4 bases, J lost 6 bases, and 10 bases lay in between. The CDR3 extends over 12 amino acids.